The source of this T cell receptor (beta chain) is a study of blood T cell repertoires in COVID-19. Study summary: There were acute and convalescent COVID-19 samples, and they came from the United States, Italy and Spain. T cells, B-cell-depleted T cells, or PBMCs provided the cDNA or gDNA that served as material.

How the authors handled the data: Quantification of nucleated cells was approximated via reference gene primer amplification. TCRdb keeps only in-frame clones here, not all; method: immunoSEQ multiplex PCR. V and J calls plus clone size are reproduced from that table; the DNA served to infer D and trimming. The data contain about 150,000 clones, more than 75% of them singletons. The TCR comes from a man aged 55-75 years with COVID-19, enrolled during active disease. Sequenced sample: peripheral blood.

CDR3 in DNA: TGTGCCAGCAGAAGCCCACAGGGCCCTAGCACAGATACGCAGTATTTT. It is translated as CASRSPQGPSTDTQYF. The rearrangement uses TRBV7-8 and TRBJ2-3; D possibly corresponds to TRBD1 (6 bases). Germline-derived CDR1 and CDR2 are SGHVS and FQNEAQ. The V end was cut by 6 bases, the J end by 0 bases, with 16 bases between. The CDR3 spans 16 residues.